The 9 T cell receptor beta chains below were found in one sample sequenced in a study of blood T cell repertoires in COVID-19. TCRdb keeps only in-frame clones here, not all; method: immunoSEQ multiplex PCR. Of approximately 260,000 clones in the sample, more than 65% are singletons; the top ten hold around 3.6%. Input material: peripheral blood. These receptors were collected from a woman aged 40 to 50 with active or convalescent COVID-19.

This clone was detected only a few times. The rearrangement links TRBV19 to TRBJ1-1, with 10 bases identical to TRBD1. The germline V gene encodes CDR1 LNHDA and CDR2 SQIVND (reference sequence). V lost 5 bases and J lost 5; bases outside the gene matches: 11. CDR3 length: 16 residues. This CDR3 is CASSARQGAGGTEAFF. The CDR3 coding sequence is TGTGCCAGTAGTGCCCGACAGGGGGCTGGAGGGACTGAAGCTTTCTTT.

The chain links TRBV10-1 to TRBJ2-1, with 8 bases aligning to TRBD1. Germline CDR1 and CDR2: WNHNN and SYGVQD (reference sequence). The CDR3 totals 16 residues. V trimming: 8 bases; J trimming: 8 bases; junction bases outside the gene matches: 17. The CDR3 spells CASSPTTGQGIDEQFF. Written as DNA, the CDR3 is TGCGCCAGCTCCCCGACAACCGGACAGGGAATCGATGAGCAGTTCTTC.

The chain has TRBV5-1 and TRBJ2-3; a weak D match, TRBD2 (7 bases). Germline V lookup: CDR1 SGHRS, CDR2 YFSETQ. The CDR3 runs 17 residues. Trimming removed 4 bases from V and 4 bases from J, with 22 bases in between. The CDR3 sequence is CASSRRGEGPRADTQYF. The CDR3 DNA is TGCGCCAGCAGCCGAAGGGGGGAGGGACCCCGGGCAGATACGCAGTATTTT.

The chain employs TRBV6-5 and TRBJ1-2, with D hard to call. Germline V gene lookup returns CDR1 MNHEY and CDR2 SVGAGI. The CDR3 extends over 14 amino acids. V was cut by 0 bases and J by 8 bases, with 13 bases left in between. CDR3 in DNA: TGTGCCAGCAGTTACTCGAGAGGCAGTGGAGGCTACACCTTC. This sequence encodes CASSYSRGSGGYTF.

V gene TRBV7-3 combines with J gene TRBJ1-1; D is unresolved. The CDR3 is 13 residues long. Germline loops: CDR1 SGHTA, CDR2 FQGTGA. V was shortened by 0 bases and J by 7 bases, with 9 bases between the two germline ends. The CDR3 DNA sequence: TGTGCCAGCAGCTTAACAAGAGGAGATGAAGCTTTCTTT. This gives the protein CASSLTRGDEAFF.

The J gene is TRBJ1-1, the V gene TRBV19; possible D gene TRBD1, 5 bases. V was shortened by 10 bases and J by 5 bases, with 17 bases between the two germline ends. The CDR3 spans 13 residues. CDR1 LNHDA and CDR2 SQIVND come from the germline V gene (reference sequence). Here the CDR3 reads CAISPGGRTEAFF. The CDR3 DNA reads TGTGCCATTAGCCCGGGGGGAAGGACTGAAGCTTTCTTT.

In nucleotides, the CDR3 is TGCGCCAGCAGCTTGGGCGCATCTAGGGGCTACACCTTC. Translated, it gives CASSLGASRGYTF. The chain has TRBV5-1 and TRBJ1-2; D unclear. Trimming took off 0 bases at V and 8 bases at J, with 11 bases between the two ends. This CDR3 comprises 13 residues. The germline V gene has CDR1 SGHRS and CDR2 YFSETQ.

The chain employs TRBV19 and TRBJ1-2, with 7 bases identical to TRBD1. This CDR3 comprises 14 residues. Losses at the gene ends were 4 bases for V and 6 bases for J; bases not matched to a gene: 8. CDR1 and CDR2 (germline): LNHDA, SQIVND (reference sequence). For the CDR3, the DNA is TGTGCCAGTAGTACGACAGGGTTGAAGCATGGCTACACCTTC. Translating gives CASSTTGLKHGYTF.

Only a few counts were recorded for this clone. The CDR3 coding sequence is TGTGCCAGCAGTTACAGTCAGGCGTTGGACACCATATATTTT. Translation: CASSYSQALDTIYF. This chain uses TRBV6-7 with TRBJ1-3; D gene ambiguous. TRBV6-7 counts as an open reading frame of uncertain function. Trimming removed 2 bases from V and 8 bases from J, with 13 bases in between. The CDR3 extends over 14 amino acids.